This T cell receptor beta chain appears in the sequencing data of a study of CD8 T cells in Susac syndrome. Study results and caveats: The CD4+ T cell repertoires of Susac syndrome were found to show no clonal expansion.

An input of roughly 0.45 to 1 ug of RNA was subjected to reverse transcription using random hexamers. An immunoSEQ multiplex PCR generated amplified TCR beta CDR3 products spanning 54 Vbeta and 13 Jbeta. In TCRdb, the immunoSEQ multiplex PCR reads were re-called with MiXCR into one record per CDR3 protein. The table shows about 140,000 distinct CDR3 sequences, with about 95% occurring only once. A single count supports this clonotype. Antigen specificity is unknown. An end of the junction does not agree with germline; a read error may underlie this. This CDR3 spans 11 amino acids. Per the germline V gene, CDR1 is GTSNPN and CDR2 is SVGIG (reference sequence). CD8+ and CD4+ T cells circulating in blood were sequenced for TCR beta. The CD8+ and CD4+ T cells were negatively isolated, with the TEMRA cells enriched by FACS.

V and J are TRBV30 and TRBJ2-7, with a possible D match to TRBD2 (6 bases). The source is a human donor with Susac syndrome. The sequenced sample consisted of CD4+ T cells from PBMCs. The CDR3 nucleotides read TGTGCCTGGGGGAGGACGGATCAATACCCCTTC. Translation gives CAWGRTDQYPF.